The clone carrying this T cell receptor (beta chain) turned up a few times. What it binds is not known. The sample belongs to a study of blood T cells in healthy people across ages. Study conclusions and caveats: Unknown CMV status may confound age-related changes in expanded clones.

A second PCR, run for about 7 to 11 cycles, used a sample-barcoded 5' primer plus a J-beta primer mix. TCRdb re-called the 5' RACE reads through MiXCR, storing one row per CDR3 protein. The repertoire holds 1.4 million to 1.5 million distinct CDR3 sequences, with roughly 40% as singletons. Material for sequencing was blood. This clonotype originated in a woman aged 18-29 years in good health.

CDR3 DNA: TGTGCCAGCTCACCACCGATTGGACAGCTAAACCAAGAGACCCAGTACTTC. Translation gives CASSPPIGQLNQETQYF. This chain uses TRBV18 with TRBJ2-5, with D tentatively TRBD1 (6 bases). This CDR3 contains 17 residues. Germline assignment: CDR1 KGHSH and CDR2 LQKENI. V shed 0 bases and J shed 0 bases, with 14 bases lying between them.